The clone carrying this TCR beta chain has more than one count but fewer than ten. Its antigen is still unknown. The V and J ends lost 7 bases and 10 bases respectively, with 13 bases between them. Germline values: CDR1 MNHNS, CDR2 SASEGT. CDR3 length: 11 residues. This sample was included in a study of cytomegalovirus exposure and HLA in healthy donors. Study-wide points: In vitro data verified a few CMV-associated chains as specific for CMV antigens. Researchers counted around 180 TCR beta chains as cytomegalovirus-associated. The classifier reportedly diagnosed cytomegalovirus status with high specificity and sensitivity. According to a later analysis, TCR clusters from the first cohort tended to co-occur in the 90 to 150 validation repertoires.

Here immunoSEQ multiplex PCR was the method, and the copy in TCRdb shows in-frame clones only, minus some. The sample contains 300,000 or so clones, roughly 87% of which appear only once. The chain has TRBV6-1 and TRBJ1-1; weak D call: TRBD1 (6 bases). The TCR sequence derives from a man aged 25 to 40 in good health and CMV-seronegative. Source material: PBMCs. DNA for the CDR3: TGTGCCAGCACCCAGGGGAGTGTAGCTTTCTTT. Residues: CASTQGSVAFF.